This TCR beta chain was identified in a study of blood T cell repertoires in COVID-19. Whole-study context: Samples of COVID-19 (acute and convalescent) were obtained from the United States, Italy and Spain. PBMCs, B-cell-depleted T cells, or T cells were the source of the cDNA or gDNA that made up the material.

This table comes from immunoSEQ multiplex PCR, and its TCRdb copy is limited to in-frame clones, with some not included. Found here are about 300,000 clones, 86% of them singletons; the top ten hold approximately 1.5%. What was sequenced was peripheral blood. The receptor was derived from a woman in her 50s with acute or convalescent COVID-19.

This CDR3 is CASSPLDSGFNGELFF. CDR3 nucleotides: TGTGCCAGCAGCCCGTTAGATAGCGGGTTCAACGGGGAGCTGTTTTTT. The chain combines TRBV6-2 or TRBV6-3 with TRBJ2-2; 7 nucleotides agree with TRBD2. The V gene end was trimmed by 6 bases and the J gene end by 7 bases; junction bases not matched to a gene: 14. This CDR3 has 16 residues. Per germline, CDR1 MNHEY and CDR2 SVGEGT.